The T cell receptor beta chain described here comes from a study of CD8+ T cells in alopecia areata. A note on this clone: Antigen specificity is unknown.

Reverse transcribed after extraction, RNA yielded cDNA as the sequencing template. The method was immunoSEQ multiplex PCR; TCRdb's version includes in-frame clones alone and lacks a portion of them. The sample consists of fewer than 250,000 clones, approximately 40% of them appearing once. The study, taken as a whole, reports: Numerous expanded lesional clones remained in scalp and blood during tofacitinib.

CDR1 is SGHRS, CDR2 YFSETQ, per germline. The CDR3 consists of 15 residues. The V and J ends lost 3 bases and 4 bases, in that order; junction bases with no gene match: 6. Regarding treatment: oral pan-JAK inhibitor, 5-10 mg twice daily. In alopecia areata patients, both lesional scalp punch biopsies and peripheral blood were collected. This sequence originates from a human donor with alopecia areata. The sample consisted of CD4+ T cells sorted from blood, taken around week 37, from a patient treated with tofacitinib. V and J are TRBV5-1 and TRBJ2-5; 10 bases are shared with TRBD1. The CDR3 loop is CASSSGTGDGETQYF. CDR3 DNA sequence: TGCGCCAGCAGCTCCGGGACAGGGGATGGAGAGACCCAGTACTTC.